These 7 T cell receptor beta chains originate from one sample sequenced in a study of metastatic and nonmetastatic thyroid tumors. TCRdb ran MiXCR on the PCR reads. The table includes over 40,000 clones, approximately 26% detected once. No treatment had been given to any patient before thyroid surgery. The specimen was blood. The origin of the receptors is a male donor with papillary thyroid cancer or a benign thyroid nodule (not recorded which). Some clones in this sample may be carry-over from other donors' samples.

This clone has a count of ten or more. The same CDR3 also results from other DNA sequences found in this sample. The CDR3: CASSNTPGTDNYGYTF. In nucleotides, the CDR3 is TGTGCCAGCAGTAACACCCCCGGGACGGATAACTATGGCTACACCTTC. The chain recombines TRBV2 with TRBJ1-2, with TRBD1 as a possible D gene (5 bases). Germline V lookup: CDR1 SNHLY, CDR2 FYNNEI. Trimming took off 5 bases at V and 1 base at J, with 17 bases between the two ends. The CDR3 is 16 amino acids.

This chain connects TRBV20-1 to TRBJ2-2; D is perhaps TRBD2 (6 bases). Germline loops: CDR1 DFQATT, CDR2 SNEGSKA (reference sequence). The CDR3 contains 14 residues. V was cut by 1 base and J by 7 bases, with 13 bases left in between. For the CDR3, the DNA is TGCAGTGCTAGAGCAAGCGGGTCCGGCGGGGAGCTGTTTTTT. Its translation is CSARASGSGGELFF.

This clone was detected ten times or more. The J gene is TRBJ2-1, the V gene TRBV6-2 or TRBV6-3; 8 nucleotides agree with TRBD2. The CDR3 has 16 residues. The trim removed 6 bases at V and 2 bases at J, leaving 9 bases unmatched. Germline V gene data show CDR1 as MNHEY and CDR2 as SVGEGT. The CDR3 nucleotides are TGTGCCAGCAGACTCCAGGGACTAGGTACCTACAATGAGCAGTTCTTC. This codes for CASRLQGLGTYNEQFF.

This clone was seen at least ten times. This rearrangement joins TRBV19 to TRBJ1-2, with 11 bases aligning to TRBD1. The CDR3 has 14 amino acids. Trimming removed 6 bases from V and 4 bases from J; junction bases left unmatched: 4. Germline V gene sequence: CDR1 LNHDA, CDR2 SQIVND (reference sequence). The CDR3 loop is CASSGTGGPYGYTF. The CDR3 DNA follows: TGTGCCAGTAGCGGGACAGGGGGGCCCTATGGCTACACCTTC.

The V call is TRBV9, the J call TRBJ2-7; tentatively, D is TRBD2 (6 bases). Germline lookup yields CDR1 SGDLS and CDR2 YYNGEE. V was shortened by 5 bases and J by 3 bases, with 18 bases between the two germline ends. The CDR3 runs to 15 residues. Here the CDR3 reads CASSPSEGLIYEQYF. Here the CDR3 DNA reads TGTGCCAGCAGTCCAAGCGAGGGACTCATCTACGAGCAGTACTTC.

The chain couples TRBV15 to TRBJ2-3; no clear D gene. This CDR3 spans 15 amino acids. Germline values: CDR1 LNHNV, CDR2 YYDKDF (reference sequence). V lost 0 bases to trimming and J lost 0 bases, with 7 bases between them. Here the CDR3 reads CATSREAKSTDTQYF. In DNA form, the CDR3 reads TGTGCCACCAGCAGAGAGGCTAAAAGCACAGATACGCAGTATTTT.

By share, this clone ranks as medium-sized. The J gene is TRBJ1-1, the V gene TRBV12-3 or TRBV12-4; D perhaps matches TRBD1 (5 bases). V was shortened by 7 bases and J by 3 bases, with 15 bases between the two germline ends. CDR3 length equals 14 residues. CDR3 amino acids: CASKDSLEDTEAFF. The CDR3 DNA sequence: TGTGCCAGCAAAGACAGTCTAGAGGACACTGAAGCTTTCTTT.